Sequencing of this T cell receptor beta chain was carried out in a study of blood T cells in healthy people across ages. The CDR3 extends over 16 amino acids. Trimming took off 0 bases at V and 0 bases at J, with 11 bases between the two ends. Germline V gene sequence: CDR1 SGHRS, CDR2 YFSETQ. No fewer than 5.5 micrograms of total RNA were isolated from every sample. Together with a sample-barcoded 5' primer, a J-beta primer mix was included in a second PCR lasting about 7 to 12 cycles. TCRdb redid the calling of the 5' RACE reads with MiXCR, one entry per CDR3 protein. The table records roughly 680,000 distinct CDR3 sequences, about half of them present only once.

This chain joins TRBV5-1 and TRBJ2-3; D possibly corresponds to TRBD1 (5 bases). The receptor's source is a woman aged 55-75 years in good health. Sequenced: blood. CDR3 nucleotides: TGCGCCAGCAGCTTGGATGGGGCCCCTAGCACAGATACGCAGTATTTT. The encoded protein is CASSLDGAPSTDTQYF.